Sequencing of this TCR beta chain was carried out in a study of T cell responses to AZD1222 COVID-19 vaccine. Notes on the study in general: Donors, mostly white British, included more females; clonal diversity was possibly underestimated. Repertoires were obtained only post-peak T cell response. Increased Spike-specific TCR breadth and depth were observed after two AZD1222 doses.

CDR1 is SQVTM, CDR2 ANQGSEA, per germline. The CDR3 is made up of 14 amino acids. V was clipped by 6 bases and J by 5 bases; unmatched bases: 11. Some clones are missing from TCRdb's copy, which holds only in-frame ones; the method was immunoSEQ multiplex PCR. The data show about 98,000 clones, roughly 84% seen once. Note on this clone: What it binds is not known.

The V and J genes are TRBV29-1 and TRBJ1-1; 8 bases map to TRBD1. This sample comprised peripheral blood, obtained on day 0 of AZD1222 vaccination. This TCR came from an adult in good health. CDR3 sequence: CSVAKTGAKTEAFF. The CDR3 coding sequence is TGCAGCGTAGCGAAGACAGGGGCGAAAACTGAAGCTTTCTTT.